This T cell receptor beta chain was recovered during a study of T cells after yellow fever vaccination. Study results and limitations: It was a small share of clonotypes that appeared in both CD4 and CD8 compartments. There was a possibility that FACS-sorted repertoires contained abundant clonotypes contaminating from the bulk population.

TCRdb itself ran the 5' RACE reads through MiXCR, one entry per CDR3 protein. This table holds some 300,000 distinct CDR3 sequences, approximately 11% found once. This clonotype was observed a handful of times. Its antigen remains unknown. There are 13 residues in the CDR3. Germline CDR1 is SQVTM and CDR2 is ANQGSEA. V was shortened by 4 bases and J by 10 bases, with 14 bases between the two germline ends. The specimen was CD4+ T cells sorted from PBMCs, collected 45 days after the yellow fever booster vaccination. The chain is built from TRBV29-1 and TRBJ1-6, with D unresolved. This sequence originates from a man younger than 35 who received the YFV17D yellow fever vaccine. The CDR3 nucleotides are TGCAGCGTTGCAGAGGGAAATGGATCACCCCTCCACTTT. Encoded protein: CSVAEGNGSPLHF.